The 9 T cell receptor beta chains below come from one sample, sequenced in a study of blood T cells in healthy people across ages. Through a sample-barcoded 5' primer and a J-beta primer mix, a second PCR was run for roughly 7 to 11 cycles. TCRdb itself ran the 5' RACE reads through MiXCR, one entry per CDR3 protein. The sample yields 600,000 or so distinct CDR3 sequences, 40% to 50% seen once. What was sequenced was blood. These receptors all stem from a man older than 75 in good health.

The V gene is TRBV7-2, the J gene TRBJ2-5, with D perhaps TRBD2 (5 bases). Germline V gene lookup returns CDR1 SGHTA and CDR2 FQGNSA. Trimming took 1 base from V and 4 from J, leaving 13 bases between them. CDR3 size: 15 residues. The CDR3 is CASSLDVGAPETQYF. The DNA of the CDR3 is TGTGCCAGCAGCTTAGACGTGGGAGCTCCAGAGACCCAGTACTTC.

The CDR3 is CSARQNEKLFF. As DNA, the CDR3 is TGCAGTGCTAGACAGAATGAAAAACTGTTTTTT. The V and J genes are TRBV20-1 and TRBJ1-4; D call uncertain. V was clipped by 2 bases and J by 5 bases, with 3 bases between them. The CDR3 totals 11 residues. Germline V gene sequence: CDR1 DFQATT, CDR2 SNEGSKA (reference sequence).

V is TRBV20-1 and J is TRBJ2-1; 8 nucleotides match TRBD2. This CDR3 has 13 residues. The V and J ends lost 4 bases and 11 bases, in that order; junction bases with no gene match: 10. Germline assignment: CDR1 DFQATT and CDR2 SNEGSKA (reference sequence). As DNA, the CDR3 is TGCAGTGCTAATGCGGGGGGCCGTAGTAAGCAGTTCTTC. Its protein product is CSANAGGRSKQFF.

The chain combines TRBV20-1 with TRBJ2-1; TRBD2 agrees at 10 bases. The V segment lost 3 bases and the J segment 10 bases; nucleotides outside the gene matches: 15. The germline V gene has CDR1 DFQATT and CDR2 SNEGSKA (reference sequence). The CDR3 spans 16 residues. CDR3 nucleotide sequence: TGCAGTGCTAGTCCCCCGCTAGCGGGAGCCGGGAGGGAGCAGTTCTTC. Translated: CSASPPLAGAGREQFF.

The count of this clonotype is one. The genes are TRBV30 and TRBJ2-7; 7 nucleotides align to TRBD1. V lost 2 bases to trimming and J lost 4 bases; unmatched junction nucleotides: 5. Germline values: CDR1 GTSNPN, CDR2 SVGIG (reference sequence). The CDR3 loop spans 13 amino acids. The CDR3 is CAWSIGTVYEQYF. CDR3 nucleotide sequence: TGTGCCTGGAGTATAGGGACAGTTTACGAGCAGTACTTC. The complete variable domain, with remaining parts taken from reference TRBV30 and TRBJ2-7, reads SQTIHQWPATLVQPVGSPLSLECTVEGTSNPNLYWYRQAAGRGLQLLFYSVGIGQISSEVPQNLSASRPQDRQFILSSKKLLLSDSGFYLCAWSIGTVYEQYFGPGTRLTVT.

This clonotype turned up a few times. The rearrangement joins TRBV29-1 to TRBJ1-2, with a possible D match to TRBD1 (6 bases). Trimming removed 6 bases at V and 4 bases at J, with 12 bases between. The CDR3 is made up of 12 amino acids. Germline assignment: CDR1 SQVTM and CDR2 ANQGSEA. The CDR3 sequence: CSVEDRSYGYTF. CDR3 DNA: TGCAGCGTCGAGGACAGATCCTATGGCTACACCTTC.

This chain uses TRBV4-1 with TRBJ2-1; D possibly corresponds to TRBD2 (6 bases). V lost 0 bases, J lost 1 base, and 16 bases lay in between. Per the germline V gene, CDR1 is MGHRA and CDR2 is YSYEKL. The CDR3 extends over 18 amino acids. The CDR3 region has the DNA TGCGCCAGCAGCCAAGACGACCGGGAGTGGGTTTCCTACAATGAGCAGTTCTTC. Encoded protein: CASSQDDREWVSYNEQFF.

The CDR3 sequence: CASSRIGTGPYEQYF. The CDR3 DNA reads TGTGCCAGCAGCCGCATCGGGACAGGTCCCTACGAGCAGTACTTC. The V gene is TRBV7-2, the J gene TRBJ2-7, with 8 bases lining up with TRBD1. V lost 5 bases to trimming and J lost 2 bases; unmatched junction nucleotides: 8. Germline assignment: CDR1 SGHTA and CDR2 FQGNSA. This CDR3 has 15 amino acids.

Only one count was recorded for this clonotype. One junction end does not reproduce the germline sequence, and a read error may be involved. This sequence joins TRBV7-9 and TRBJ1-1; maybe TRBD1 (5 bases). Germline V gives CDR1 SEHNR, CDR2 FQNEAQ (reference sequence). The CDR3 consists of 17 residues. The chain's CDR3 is CASGLWGLGSGATEAFF. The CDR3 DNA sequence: TGTGCCAGCGGCTTATGGGGACTCGGGTCCGGGGCCACTGAAGCTTTCTTT.